This T cell receptor beta chain was recovered during a study of blood T cell repertoires in COVID-19. Background on the study: Specimens from acute and convalescent COVID-19 originated in the United States, Italy and Spain.

Grouping used clinical history reported by participants in a survey and questionnaire. In the original analysis: Amplifying reference gene primers gave estimates of nucleated cell counts. TCRdb's copy holds only in-frame clones and misses some; the assay was immunoSEQ multiplex PCR. V and J calls and clone size are those listed in that table; D and trimming were worked out from the DNA. This table has 310,000 or so clones, approximately 90% appearing once. Trimming at V came to 0 bases and at J to 1 base, leaving 5 bases not matched to a gene. The CDR3 runs to 17 residues. The germline V gene encodes CDR1 LGHNA and CDR2 YSLEER.

The sequence was obtained from a middle-aged woman who had recovered from COVID-19. The sequenced material came from PBMCs or T cells enriched from blood (not recorded which). This chain connects TRBV4-3 to TRBJ2-3; 9 bases agree with TRBD2. CDR3 loop: CASSQEFRTSGTDTQYF. The CDR3 nucleotides are TGCGCCAGCAGCCAAGAATTTCGGACTAGCGGCACAGATACGCAGTATTTT.